This T cell receptor beta chain stems from a study of cytomegalovirus exposure and HLA in healthy donors. The table lists this clone with a few counts. Researchers ran the PCR with 60 Vbeta and 13 Jbeta primers. The repertoire was sequenced with immunoSEQ multiplex PCR; TCRdb's copy has only in-frame clones and lacks some. The table has around 100,000 clones, more than 75% seen once. The TCR sequence derives from a woman aged 18-29 years in good health and CMV-seropositive. Specimen: PBMCs.

Here the CDR3 reads CASSTGTSGGPSYNEQFF. CDR3 bases: TGCGCCAGCAGCACCGGGACTAGCGGGGGGCCCTCCTACAATGAGCAGTTCTTC. This sequence joins TRBV5-1 and TRBJ2-1; 15 nucleotides align to TRBD2. The CDR3 sequence is 18 residues long. V lost 4 bases to trimming and J lost 0 bases; unmatched junction nucleotides: 5. Germline CDR1 SGHRS, CDR2 YFSETQ.